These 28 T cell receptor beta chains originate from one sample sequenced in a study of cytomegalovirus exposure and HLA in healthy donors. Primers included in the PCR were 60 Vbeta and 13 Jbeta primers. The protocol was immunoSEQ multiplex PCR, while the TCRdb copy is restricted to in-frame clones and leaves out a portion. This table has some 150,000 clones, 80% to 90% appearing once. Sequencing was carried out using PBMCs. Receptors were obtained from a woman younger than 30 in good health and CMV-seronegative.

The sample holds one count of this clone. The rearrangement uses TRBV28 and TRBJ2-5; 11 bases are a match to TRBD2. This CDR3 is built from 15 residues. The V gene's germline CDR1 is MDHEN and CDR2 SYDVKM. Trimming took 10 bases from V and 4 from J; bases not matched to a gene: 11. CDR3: CATQVSGRARETQYF. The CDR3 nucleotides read TGTGCCACCCAAGTTAGCGGGAGGGCCAGAGAGACCCAGTACTTC. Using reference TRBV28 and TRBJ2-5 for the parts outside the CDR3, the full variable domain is DVKVTQSSRYLVKRTGEKVFLECVQDMDHENMFWYRQDPGLGLRLIYFSYDVKMKEKGDIPEGYSVSREKKERFSLILESASTNQTSMYLCATQVSGRARETQYFGPGTRLLVL.

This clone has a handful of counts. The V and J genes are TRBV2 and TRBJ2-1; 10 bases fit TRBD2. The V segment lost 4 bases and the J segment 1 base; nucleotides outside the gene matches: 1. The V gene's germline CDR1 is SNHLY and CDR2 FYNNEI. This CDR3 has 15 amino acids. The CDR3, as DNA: TGTGCCAGCAGTGGGACTAGCGGATCCTACAATGAGCAGTTCTTC. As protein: CASSGTSGSYNEQFF.

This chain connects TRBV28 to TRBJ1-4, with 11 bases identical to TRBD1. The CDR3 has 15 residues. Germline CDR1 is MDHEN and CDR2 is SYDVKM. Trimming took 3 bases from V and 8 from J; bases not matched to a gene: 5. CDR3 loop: CASSLRTGGREKLFF. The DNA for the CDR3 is TGTGCCAGCAGTTTGAGGACAGGGGGCCGGGAAAAACTGTTTTTT.

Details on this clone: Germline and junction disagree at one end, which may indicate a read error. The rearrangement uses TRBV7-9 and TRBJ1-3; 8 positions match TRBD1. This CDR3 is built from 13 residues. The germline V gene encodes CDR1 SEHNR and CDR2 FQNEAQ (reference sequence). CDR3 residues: CSSSARQGNTIYF. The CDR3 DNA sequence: TGTTCCAGCAGCGCCCGACAGGGGAACACCATATATTTT.

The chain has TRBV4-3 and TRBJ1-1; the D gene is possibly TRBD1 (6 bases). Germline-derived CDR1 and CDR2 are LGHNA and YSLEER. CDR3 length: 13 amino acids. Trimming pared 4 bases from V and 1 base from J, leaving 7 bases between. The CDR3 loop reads CASSPGQNTEAFF. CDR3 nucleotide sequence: TGCGCCAGCAGCCCGGGACAGAACACTGAAGCTTTCTTT.

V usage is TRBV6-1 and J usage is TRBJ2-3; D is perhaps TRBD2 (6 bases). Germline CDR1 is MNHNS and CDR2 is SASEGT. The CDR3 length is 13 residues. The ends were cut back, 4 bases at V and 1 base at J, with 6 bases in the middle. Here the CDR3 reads CASSAGGTDTQYF. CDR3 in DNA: TGTGCCAGCAGTGCGGGAGGCACAGATACGCAGTATTTT.

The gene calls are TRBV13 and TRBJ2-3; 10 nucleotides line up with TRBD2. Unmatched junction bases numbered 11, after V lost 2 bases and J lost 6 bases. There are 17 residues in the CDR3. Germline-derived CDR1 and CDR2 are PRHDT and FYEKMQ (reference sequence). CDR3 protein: CASSLPAGGPSVDTQYF. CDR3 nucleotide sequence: TGTGCCAGCAGCTTACCAGCGGGAGGGCCGTCTGTGGATACGCAGTATTTT.

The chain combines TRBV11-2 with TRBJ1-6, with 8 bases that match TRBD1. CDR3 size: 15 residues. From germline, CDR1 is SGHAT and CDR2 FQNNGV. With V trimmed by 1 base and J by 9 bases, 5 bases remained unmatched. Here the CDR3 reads CASSLGTGIGSPLHF. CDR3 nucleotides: TGTGCCAGCAGCTTAGGGACAGGGATTGGTTCACCCCTCCACTTT.

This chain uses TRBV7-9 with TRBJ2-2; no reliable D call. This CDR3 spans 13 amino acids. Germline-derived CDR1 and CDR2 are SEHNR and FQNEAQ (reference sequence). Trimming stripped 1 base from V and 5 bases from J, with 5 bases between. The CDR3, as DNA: TGTGCCAGCAGCTTAGGGAGAACCGGGGAGCTGTTTTTT. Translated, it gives CASSLGRTGELFF.

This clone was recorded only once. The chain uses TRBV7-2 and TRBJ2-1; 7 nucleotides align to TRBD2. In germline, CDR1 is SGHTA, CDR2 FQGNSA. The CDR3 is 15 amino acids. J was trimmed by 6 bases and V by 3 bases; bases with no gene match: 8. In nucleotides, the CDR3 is TGTGCCAGCAGCTTTACGGGAGGAATTGTCAATGAGCAGTTCTTC. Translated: CASSFTGGIVNEQFF.

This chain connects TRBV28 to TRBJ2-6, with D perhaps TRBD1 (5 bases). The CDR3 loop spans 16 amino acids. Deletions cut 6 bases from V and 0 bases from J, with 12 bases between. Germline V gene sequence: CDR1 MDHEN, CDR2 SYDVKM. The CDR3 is CASSSPGNSGANVLTF. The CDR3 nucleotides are TGTGCCAGCAGCTCCCCAGGGAACTCTGGGGCCAACGTCCTGACTTTC.

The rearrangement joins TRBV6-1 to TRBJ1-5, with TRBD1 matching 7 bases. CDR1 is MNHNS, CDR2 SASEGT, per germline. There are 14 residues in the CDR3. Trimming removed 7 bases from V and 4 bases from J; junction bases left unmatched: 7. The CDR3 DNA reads TGTGCCAGCAATTGGGGACAGCATAATCAGCCCCAGCATTTT. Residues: CASNWGQHNQPQHF.

The CDR3 nucleotides read TGTGCCAGCAGTGATAACAGGGTCCCGTCGAGCAATCAGCCCCAGCATTTT. This gives the protein CASSDNRVPSSNQPQHF. V usage is TRBV6-4 and J usage is TRBJ1-5; tentative D call: TRBD1 (6 bases). The germline V gene encodes CDR1 MRHNA and CDR2 SNTAGT. The length of the CDR3 is 17 residues. V was trimmed by 3 bases and J by 1 base, leaving 16 bases between them.

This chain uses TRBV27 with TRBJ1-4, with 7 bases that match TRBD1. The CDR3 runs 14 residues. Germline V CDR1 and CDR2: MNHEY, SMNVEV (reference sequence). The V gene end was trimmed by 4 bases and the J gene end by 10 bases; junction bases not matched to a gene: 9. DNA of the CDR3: TGTGCCAGCAGTTATGACAGGGAGCTAGGAAAACTGTTTTTT. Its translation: CASSYDRELGKLFF.

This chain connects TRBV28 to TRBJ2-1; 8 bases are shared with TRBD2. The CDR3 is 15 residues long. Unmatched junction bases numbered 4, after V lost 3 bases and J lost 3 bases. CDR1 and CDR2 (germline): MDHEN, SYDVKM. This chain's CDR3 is CASSLGGRFYNEQFF. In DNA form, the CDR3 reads TGTGCCAGCAGTTTGGGCGGGAGGTTCTACAATGAGCAGTTCTTC.

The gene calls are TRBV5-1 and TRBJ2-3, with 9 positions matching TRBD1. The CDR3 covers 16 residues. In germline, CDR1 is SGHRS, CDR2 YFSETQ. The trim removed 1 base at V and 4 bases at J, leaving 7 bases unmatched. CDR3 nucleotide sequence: TGCGCCAGCAGCTTGACCACAGGGGGCGGATCAGATACGCAGTATTTT. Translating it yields CASSLTTGGGSDTQYF.

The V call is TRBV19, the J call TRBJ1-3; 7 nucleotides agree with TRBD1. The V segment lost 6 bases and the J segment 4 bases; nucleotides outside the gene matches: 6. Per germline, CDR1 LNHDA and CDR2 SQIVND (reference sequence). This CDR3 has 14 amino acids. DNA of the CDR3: TGTGCCAGTAGATTAACAGGGGCCGGAAACACCATATATTTT. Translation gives CASRLTGAGNTIYF.

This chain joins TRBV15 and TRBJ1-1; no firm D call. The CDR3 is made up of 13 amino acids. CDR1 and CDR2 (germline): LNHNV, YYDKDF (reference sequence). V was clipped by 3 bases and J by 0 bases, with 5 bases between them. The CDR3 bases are TGTGCCACCAGCAGGGAGTTGAACACTGAAGCTTTCTTT. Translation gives CATSRELNTEAFF.

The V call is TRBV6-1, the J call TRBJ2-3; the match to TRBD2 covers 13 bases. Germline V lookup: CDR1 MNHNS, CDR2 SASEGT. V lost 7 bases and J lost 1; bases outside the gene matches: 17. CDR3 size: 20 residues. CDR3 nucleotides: TGTGCCAGCATTGATTCTGGACTAGCGGGAGCCACGGGTGGCACAGATACGCAGTATTTT. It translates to CASIDSGLAGATGGTDTQYF.

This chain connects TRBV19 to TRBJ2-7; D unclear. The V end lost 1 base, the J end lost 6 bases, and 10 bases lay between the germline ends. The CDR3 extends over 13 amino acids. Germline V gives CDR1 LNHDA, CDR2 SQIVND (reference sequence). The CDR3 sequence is CASSIVLGSEQYF. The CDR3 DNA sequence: TGTGCCAGTAGTATAGTTCTCGGGTCCGAGCAGTACTTC.

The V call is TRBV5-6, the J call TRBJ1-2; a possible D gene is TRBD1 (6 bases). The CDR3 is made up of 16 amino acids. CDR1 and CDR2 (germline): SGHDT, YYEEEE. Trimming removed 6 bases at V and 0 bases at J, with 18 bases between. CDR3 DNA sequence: TGTGCCAGCATACCAAGTCCACAGGGTCCTAACTATGGCTACACCTTC. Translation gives CASIPSPQGPNYGYTF.

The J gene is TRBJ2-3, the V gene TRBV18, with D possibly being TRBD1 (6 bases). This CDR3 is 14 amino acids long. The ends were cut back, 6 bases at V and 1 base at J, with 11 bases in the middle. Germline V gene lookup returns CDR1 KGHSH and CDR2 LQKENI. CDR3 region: CASSAGEGTDTQYF. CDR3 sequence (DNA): TGTGCCAGCTCCGCAGGGGAAGGCACAGATACGCAGTATTTT.

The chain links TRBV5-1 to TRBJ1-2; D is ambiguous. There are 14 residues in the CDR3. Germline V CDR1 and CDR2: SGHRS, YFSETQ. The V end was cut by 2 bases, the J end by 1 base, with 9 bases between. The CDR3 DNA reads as TGCGCCAGCAGCTTACCCGACATTAACTATGGCTACACCTTC. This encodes CASSLPDINYGYTF.

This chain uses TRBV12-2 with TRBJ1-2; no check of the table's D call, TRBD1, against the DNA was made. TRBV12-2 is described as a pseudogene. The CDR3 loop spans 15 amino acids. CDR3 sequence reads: CASRLGGGQRNGYTF. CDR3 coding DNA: TGTGCAAGTCGCTTAGGTGGGGGACAGAGGAACGGCTACACCTTC.

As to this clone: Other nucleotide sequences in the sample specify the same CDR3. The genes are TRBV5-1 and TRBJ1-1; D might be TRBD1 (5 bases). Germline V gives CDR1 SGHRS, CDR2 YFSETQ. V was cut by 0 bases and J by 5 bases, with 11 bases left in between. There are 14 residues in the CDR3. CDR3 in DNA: TGCGCCAGCAGCTTGGTGGGGGGTGGTACTGAAGCTTTCTTT. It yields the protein CASSLVGGGTEAFF.

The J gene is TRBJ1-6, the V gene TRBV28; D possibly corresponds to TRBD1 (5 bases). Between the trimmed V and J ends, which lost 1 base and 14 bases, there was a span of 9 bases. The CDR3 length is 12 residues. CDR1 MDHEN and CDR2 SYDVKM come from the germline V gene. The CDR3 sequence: CASSLSHRTLHF. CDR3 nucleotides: TGTGCCAGCAGTTTATCTCACAGGACCCTCCACTTT.

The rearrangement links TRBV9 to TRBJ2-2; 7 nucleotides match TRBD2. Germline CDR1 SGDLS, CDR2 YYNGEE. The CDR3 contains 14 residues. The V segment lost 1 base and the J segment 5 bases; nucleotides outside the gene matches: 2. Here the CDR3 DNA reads TGTGCCAGCAGCGTAAGGGAGGGTACCGGGGAGCTGTTTTTT. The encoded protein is CASSVREGTGELFF. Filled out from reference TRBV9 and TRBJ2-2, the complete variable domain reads DSGVTQTPKHLITATGQRVTLRCSPRSGDLSVYWYQQSLDQGLQFLIQYYNGEERAKGNILERFSAQQFPDLHSELNLSSLELGDSALYFCASSVREGTGELFFGEGSRLTVL.

In DNA form, the CDR3 reads TGCGCCAGCAGCCAGGTCAGAATCCTTACCTACAATGAGCAGTTCTTC. As protein: CASSQVRILTYNEQFF. The V call is TRBV4-1, the J call TRBJ2-1, with no clear D. V lost 3 bases, J lost 2 bases, and 14 bases lay in between. The CDR3 is made up of 16 amino acids. The V gene's germline CDR1 is MGHRA and CDR2 YSYEKL.